The 7 T cell receptor beta chains in this list originate from one sample, sequenced in a study of blood T cell repertoires in COVID-19. Profiled with immunoSEQ multiplex PCR; TCRdb holds only in-frame clones, not every one. Among around 95,000 clones listed, 75% to 95% were seen once. The specimen sequenced was peripheral blood. The receptors originated from a man in his fifties or sixties with acute or convalescent COVID-19.

The chain combines TRBV18 with TRBJ2-1, with 12 bases fitting TRBD2. The germline CDR1 and CDR2 sequences are KGHSH and LQKENI. J gave up 6 bases and V 6 bases, and 9 bases lay outside the gene matches. The CDR3 spans 16 residues. The CDR3 DNA follows: TGTGCCAGCTCCCCCAGGACTAGCGGGACGGGCAATGAGCAGTTCTTC. It translates to CASSPRTSGTGNEQFF. Combining the CDR3 with reference TRBV18 and TRBJ2-1 gives the whole variable domain NAGVMQNPRHLVRRRGQEARLRCSPMKGHSHVYWYRQLPEEGLKFMVYLQKENIIDESGMPKERFSAEFPKEGPSILRIQQVVRGDSAAYFCASSPRTSGTGNEQFFGPGTRLTVL.

The chain combines TRBV6-1 with TRBJ1-6; 11 nucleotides agree with TRBD1. Germline CDR1 MNHNS, CDR2 SASEGT. CDR3 size: 18 residues. V lost 3 bases to trimming and J lost 1 base; unmatched junction nucleotides: 5. CDR3 protein: CASSEGQGGGSYNSPLHF. The CDR3, as DNA: TGTGCCAGCAGTGAGGGACAGGGGGGAGGTTCCTATAATTCACCCCTCCACTTT.

The chain combines TRBV4-1 with TRBJ2-1, with TRBD2 as a possible D gene (5 bases). The CDR3 sequence is 16 residues long. Trimming pared 1 base from V and 0 bases from J, leaving 10 bases between. CDR1 MGHRA and CDR2 YSYEKL come from the germline V gene. The DNA of the CDR3 is TGCGCCAGCAGCCAAGTACGAGCGGCCTCCTACAATGAGCAGTTCTTC. Residues: CASSQVRAASYNEQFF.

The chain recombines TRBV7-6 with TRBJ1-3; 7 nucleotides align to TRBD1. This CDR3 is 15 amino acids long. Trimming cost V 4 bases and J 2 bases; bases outside gene matches: 5. The germline CDR1 and CDR2 sequences are SGHVS and FNYEAQ. The CDR3 region is CASSSDRRTGNTIYF. CDR3 nucleotides: TGTGCCAGCAGCTCGGACAGGCGGACTGGAAACACCATATATTTT.

V is TRBV3-1 (or the pseudogene TRBV3-2) and J is TRBJ1-3; D remains ambiguous. Trimming pared 5 bases from V and 3 bases from J, leaving 17 bases between. Germline values: CDR1 LGHDT, CDR2 YNNKEL (reference sequence). CDR3 length: 16 residues. CDR3 DNA: TGTGCCAGCAGCTTTCTCCCGGGGTGGAGTGGAAACACCATATATTTT. It yields the protein CASSFLPGWSGNTIYF.

This sequence joins TRBV12-5 and TRBJ1-2; maybe TRBD1 (5 bases). CDR3 length equals 14 residues. The germline V gene has CDR1 LGHNT and CDR2 FRNRAP. Trimming cost V 0 bases and J 8 bases, with 13 bases left between them. CDR3 residues: CASGLVSAQGGYTF. Written as DNA, the CDR3 is TGTGCTAGTGGTTTGGTATCAGCGCAGGGCGGCTACACCTTC. The full variable domain, rest sourced from reference TRBV12-5 and TRBJ1-2, is DARVTQTPRHKVTEMGQEVTMRCQPILGHNTVFWYRQTMMQGLELLAYFRNRAPLDDSGMPKDRFSAEMPDATLATLKIQPSEPRDSAVYFCASGLVSAQGGYTFGSGTRLTVV.

The chain carries TRBV30 and TRBJ1-4; 8 positions match TRBD1. The trim removed 6 bases at V and 4 bases at J, leaving 13 bases unmatched. CDR3 length equals 16 residues. The germline gives CDR1 GTSNPN, CDR2 SVGIG (reference sequence). For the CDR3, the DNA is TGTGCCTGCCTACCGGGACAGGCGGTGGTTAATGAAAAACTGTTTTTT. It codes for CACLPGQAVVNEKLFF. Using reference TRBV30 and TRBJ1-4 for the parts outside the CDR3, the full variable domain is SQTIHQWPATLVQPVGSPLSLECTVEGTSNPNLYWYRQAAGRGLQLLFYSVGIGQISSEVPQNLSASRPQDRQFILSSKKLLLSDSGFYLCACLPGQAVVNEKLFFGSGTQLSVL.